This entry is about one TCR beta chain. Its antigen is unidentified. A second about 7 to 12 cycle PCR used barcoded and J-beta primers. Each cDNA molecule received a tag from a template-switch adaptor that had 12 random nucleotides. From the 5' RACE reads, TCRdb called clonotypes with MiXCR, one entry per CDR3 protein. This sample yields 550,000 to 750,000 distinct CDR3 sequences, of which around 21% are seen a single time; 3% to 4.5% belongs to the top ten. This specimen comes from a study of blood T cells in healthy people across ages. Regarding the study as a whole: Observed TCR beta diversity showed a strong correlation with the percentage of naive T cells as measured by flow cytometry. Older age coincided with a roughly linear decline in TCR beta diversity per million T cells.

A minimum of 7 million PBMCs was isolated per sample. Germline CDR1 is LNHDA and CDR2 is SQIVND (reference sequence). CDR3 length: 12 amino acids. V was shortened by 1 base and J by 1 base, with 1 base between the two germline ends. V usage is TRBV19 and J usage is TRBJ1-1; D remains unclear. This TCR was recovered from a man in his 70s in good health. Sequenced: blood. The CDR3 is CASSIGNTEAFF. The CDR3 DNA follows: TGTGCCAGTAGTATAGGGAACACTGAAGCTTTCTTT.